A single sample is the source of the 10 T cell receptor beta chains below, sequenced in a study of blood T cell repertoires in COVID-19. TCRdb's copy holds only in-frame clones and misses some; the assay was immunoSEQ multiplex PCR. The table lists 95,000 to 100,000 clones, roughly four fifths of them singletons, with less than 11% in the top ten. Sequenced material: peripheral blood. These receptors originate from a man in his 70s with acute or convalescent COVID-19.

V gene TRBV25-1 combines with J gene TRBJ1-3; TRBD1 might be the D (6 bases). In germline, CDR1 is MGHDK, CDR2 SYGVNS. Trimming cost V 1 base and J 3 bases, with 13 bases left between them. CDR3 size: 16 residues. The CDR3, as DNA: TGTGCCAGCAGTGAATTGGGGGGGCGAGGTGGAAACACCATATATTTT. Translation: CASSELGGRGGNTIYF.

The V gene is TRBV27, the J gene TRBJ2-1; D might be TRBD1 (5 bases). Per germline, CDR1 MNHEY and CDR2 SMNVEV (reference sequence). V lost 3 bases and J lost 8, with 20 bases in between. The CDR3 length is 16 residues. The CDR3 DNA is TGTGCCAGCAGTTTTGGTCGTCAGGGTACATCACATGAGCAGTTCTTC. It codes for CASSFGRQGTSHEQFF.

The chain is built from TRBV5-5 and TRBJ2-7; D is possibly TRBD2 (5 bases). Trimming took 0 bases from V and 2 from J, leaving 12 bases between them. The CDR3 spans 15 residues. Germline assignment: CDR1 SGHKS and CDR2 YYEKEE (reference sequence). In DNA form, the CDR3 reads TGTGCCAGCAGCTTGGCCGAGGGCAGACCCTACGAGCAGTACTTC. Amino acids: CASSLAEGRPYEQYF.

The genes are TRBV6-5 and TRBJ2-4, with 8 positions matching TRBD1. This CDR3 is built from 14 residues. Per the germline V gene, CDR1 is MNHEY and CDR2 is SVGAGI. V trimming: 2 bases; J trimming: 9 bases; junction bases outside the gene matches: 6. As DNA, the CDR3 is TGTGCCAGCAGTTACGACAGGGGTGTTGGCATTCAGTACTTC. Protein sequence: CASSYDRGVGIQYF.

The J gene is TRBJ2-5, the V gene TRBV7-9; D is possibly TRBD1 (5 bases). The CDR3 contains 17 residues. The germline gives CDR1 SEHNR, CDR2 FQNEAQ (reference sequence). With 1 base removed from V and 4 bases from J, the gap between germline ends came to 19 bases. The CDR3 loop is CASSLVNGAWSTETQYF. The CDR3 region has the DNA TGTGCCAGCAGCTTAGTAAATGGGGCCTGGTCTACAGAGACCCAGTACTTC. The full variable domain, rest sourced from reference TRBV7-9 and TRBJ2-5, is DTGVSQNPRHKITKRGQNVTFRCDPISEHNRLYWYRQTLGQGPEFLTYFQNEAQLEKSRLLSDRFSAERPKGSFSTLEIQRTEQGDSAMYLCASSLVNGAWSTETQYFGPGTRLLVL.

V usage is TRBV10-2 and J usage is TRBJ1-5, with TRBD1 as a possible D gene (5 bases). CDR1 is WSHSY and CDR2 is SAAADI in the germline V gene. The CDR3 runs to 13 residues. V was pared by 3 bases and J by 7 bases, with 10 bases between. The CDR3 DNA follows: TGCGCCAGCAGTGACAGGGTACGCCAGCCCCAGCATTTT. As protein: CASSDRVRQPQHF.

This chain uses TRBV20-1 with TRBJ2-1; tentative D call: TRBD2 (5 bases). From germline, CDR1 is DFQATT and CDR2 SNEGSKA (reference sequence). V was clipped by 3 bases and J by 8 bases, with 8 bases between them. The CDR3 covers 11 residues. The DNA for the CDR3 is TGCAGTGCTAGTGGACTGCATGAGCAGTTCTTC. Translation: CSASGLHEQFF.

The chain's CDR3 is CASSPNSGGLYNEQFF. Here the CDR3 DNA reads TGTGCCAGTAGTCCCAATAGCGGGGGGTTATACAATGAGCAGTTCTTC. The V gene is TRBV19, the J gene TRBJ2-1, with 10 bases lining up with TRBD2. The CDR3 runs 16 residues. With 5 bases clipped from V and 4 bases from J, the junction kept 8 bases outside the gene matches. Looked up from germline, CDR1 is LNHDA and CDR2 is SQIVND (reference sequence).

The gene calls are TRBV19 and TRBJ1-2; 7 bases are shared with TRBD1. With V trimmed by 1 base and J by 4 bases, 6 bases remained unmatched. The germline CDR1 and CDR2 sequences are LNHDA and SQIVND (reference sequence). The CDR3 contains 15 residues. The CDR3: CASSIGQGWGYGYTF. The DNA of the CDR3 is TGTGCCAGTAGTATAGGACAGGGATGGGGCTATGGCTACACCTTC.

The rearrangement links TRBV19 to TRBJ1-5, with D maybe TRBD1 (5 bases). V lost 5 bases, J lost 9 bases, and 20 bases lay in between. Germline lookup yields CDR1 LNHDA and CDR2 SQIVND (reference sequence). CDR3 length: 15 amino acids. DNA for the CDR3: TGTGCCAGTAGTTCTTGGACCGTGGGGAGGGGGCCCCAGCATTTT. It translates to CASSSWTVGRGPQHF.